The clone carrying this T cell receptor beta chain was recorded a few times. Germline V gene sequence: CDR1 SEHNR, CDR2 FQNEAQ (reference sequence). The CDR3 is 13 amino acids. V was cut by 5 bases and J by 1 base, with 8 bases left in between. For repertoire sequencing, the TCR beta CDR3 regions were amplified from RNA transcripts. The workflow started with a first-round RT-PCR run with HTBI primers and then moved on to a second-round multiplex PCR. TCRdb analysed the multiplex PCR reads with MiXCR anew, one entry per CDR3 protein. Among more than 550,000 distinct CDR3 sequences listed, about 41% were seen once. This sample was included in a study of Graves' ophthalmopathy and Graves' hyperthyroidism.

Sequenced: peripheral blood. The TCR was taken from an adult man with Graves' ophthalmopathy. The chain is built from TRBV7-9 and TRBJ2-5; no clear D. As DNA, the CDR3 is TGTGCCAGCAGCCCAGACCCCCAAGAGACCCAGTACTTC. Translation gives CASSPDPQETQYF.